The 29 T cell receptor beta chains in this list originate from one sample, sequenced in a study of CD8+ T cells in alopecia areata. Sequencing relied on a cDNA template that was reverse transcribed from extracted RNA. The protocol was immunoSEQ multiplex PCR, while the TCRdb copy is restricted to in-frame clones and leaves out a portion. The sample lists 61,000 or so clones; 96% were seen once. The sample was CD8+ T cells sorted from blood, taken at week 0. The source is a human donor with alopecia areata.

The genes are TRBV29-1 and TRBJ2-7; no reliable D call. This CDR3 region has 13 residues. The germline V gene encodes CDR1 SQVTM and CDR2 ANQGSEA. The germline V and J ends were trimmed by 6 bases and 3 bases, with 15 bases remaining between them. As DNA, the CDR3 is TGCAGCGTCAGAGTCAGTAACAACTACGAGCAGTACTTC. Encoded protein: CSVRVSNNYEQYF.

V gene TRBV29-1 combines with J gene TRBJ2-7; perhaps TRBD1 as D (6 bases). From germline, CDR1 is SQVTM and CDR2 ANQGSEA. The CDR3 has 14 amino acids. Trimming left V 4 bases short and J 2 bases short, with 15 bases between. The DNA for the CDR3 is TGCAGCGTTGTAGAGACAGGAAATACCTACGAGCAGTACTTC. Amino acids: CSVVETGNTYEQYF.

This chain links TRBV5-5 with TRBJ2-7; D remains unclear. Trimming pared 1 base from V and 7 bases from J, leaving 27 bases between. Germline V CDR1 and CDR2: SGHKS, YYEKEE (reference sequence). The CDR3 sequence is 18 residues long. DNA for the CDR3: TGTGCCAGCAGCTTGTTCTATGTTTCCGGCGCCGACCCTCGGGAGCAGTACTTC. It encodes CASSLFYVSGADPREQYF.

The rearrangement joins TRBV4-3 to TRBJ2-1, with D possibly matching TRBD2 (6 bases). The CDR3 contains 15 residues. CDR1 is LGHNA and CDR2 is YSLEER in the germline V gene. V gave up 2 bases and J gave up 5 bases, with 13 bases separating them. This CDR3 reads CASSQHVTGDNEQFF. CDR3 DNA sequence: TGCGCCAGCAGCCAACACGTCACGGGGGACAATGAGCAGTTCTTC.

This rearrangement joins TRBV10-3 to TRBJ1-4; 12 bases fit TRBD1. J gave up 10 bases and V 6 bases, and 6 bases lay outside the gene matches. This CDR3 contains 14 residues. Germline V gene data show CDR1 as ENHRY and CDR2 as SYGVKD. The CDR3 spells CAISPGTGGGKLFF. The CDR3 nucleotides read TGTGCCATCAGCCCCGGGACAGGGGGCGGAAAACTGTTTTTT.

The chain uses TRBV5-4 and TRBJ2-5, with unresolved D. Germline V lookup: CDR1 SGHNT, CDR2 YYREEE (reference sequence). The length of the CDR3 is 14 residues. Trimming left V 0 bases short and J 4 bases short, with 10 bases between. The chain's CDR3 is CASSLGDGRETQYF. Written as DNA, the CDR3 is TGTGCCAGCAGCTTGGGAGACGGTCGAGAGACCCAGTACTTC.

This chain uses TRBV13 with TRBJ2-3, with D possibly being TRBD1 (6 bases). The CDR3 consists of 13 residues. V gave up 5 bases and J gave up 4 bases, with 10 bases separating them. Germline-derived CDR1 and CDR2 are PRHDT and FYEKMQ (reference sequence). This chain's CDR3 is CASSPRGADTQYF. As DNA, the CDR3 is TGTGCCAGCAGCCCCAGGGGCGCAGATACGCAGTATTTT.

A remark on this clone: This likely came from a read error, as a far larger clone is one base away. Other DNA sequences in the same sample also yield this CDR3. CDR3 DNA sequence: TGTGCCAGCAGCCAAGATAGGACAGGGCAATATGGCTACACCTTC. Its protein product is CASSQDRTGQYGYTF. The rearrangement joins TRBV11-2 to TRBJ1-2; the match to TRBD1 covers 8 bases. Germline CDR1 and CDR2: SGHAT and FQNNGV. The CDR3 sequence is 15 residues long. The ends lost 5 bases at V and 5 bases at J; junction bases unmatched: 10.

This clone was counted a single time. V and J are TRBV10-1 and TRBJ1-1; D remains ambiguous. Looked up from germline, CDR1 is WNHNN and CDR2 is SYGVQD (reference sequence). The CDR3 consists of 14 residues. The V and J ends lost 7 bases and 4 bases respectively, with 16 bases between them. The CDR3 is CASTFDRLTTEAFF. The CDR3 DNA reads TGCGCCAGCACCTTTGACCGGTTGACCACTGAAGCTTTCTTT.

V usage is TRBV7-9 and J usage is TRBJ1-6; tentatively, D is TRBD1 (5 bases). V shed 6 bases and J shed 0 bases, with 9 bases lying between them. Germline CDR1 and CDR2: SEHNR and FQNEAQ (reference sequence). The length of the CDR3 is 15 residues. The CDR3 loop is CASRSGSSYNSPLHF. The CDR3 DNA follows: TGTGCCAGCAGGTCAGGGAGCTCCTATAATTCACCCCTCCACTTT.

V usage is TRBV4-2 and J usage is TRBJ2-7, with D uncertain. This CDR3 region has 15 residues. Germline CDR1 LGHNA, CDR2 YNFKEQ. The germline V and J ends were trimmed by 4 bases and 1 base, with 14 bases remaining between them. For the CDR3, the DNA is TGTGCCAGCAGCCCCCTTAAGACGAGTTCCTACGAGCAGTACTTC. It is translated as CASSPLKTSSYEQYF.

The chain has TRBV29-1 and TRBJ2-7; D is possibly TRBD1 or TRBD2 (5 bases each). CDR1 is SQVTM, CDR2 ANQGSEA, per germline. This CDR3 comprises 15 residues. The V end was cut by 1 base, the J end by 2 bases, with 15 bases between. The CDR3 nucleotides are TGCAGCGTTGAAGGGGACCCCAGGACCCCCTACGAGCAGTACTTC. Translated: CSVEGDPRTPYEQYF.

V is TRBV9 and J is TRBJ2-1; 10 bases map to TRBD2. There are 17 residues in the CDR3. The J segment lost 4 bases and the V segment lost 4 bases, leaving 11 bases of the junction unmatched. Germline-derived CDR1 and CDR2 are SGDLS and YYNGEE. The CDR3 protein is CASSPGVAGGLYNEQFF. DNA for the CDR3: TGTGCCAGCAGCCCGGGGGTAGCGGGGGGCCTATACAATGAGCAGTTCTTC.

The rearrangement links TRBV19 to TRBJ1-2; 7 nucleotides match TRBD1. This CDR3 region has 13 residues. CDR1 is LNHDA and CDR2 is SQIVND in the germline V gene (reference sequence). J gave up 2 bases and V 7 bases, and 4 bases lay outside the gene matches. The CDR3 sequence: CASTPGQNYGYTF. CDR3 DNA: TGTGCCAGTACCCCGGGACAGAACTATGGCTACACCTTC.

V gene TRBV21-1 combines with J gene TRBJ2-7; the DNA was not used to check the table's D call, TRBD2. TRBV21-1 is reported as a pseudogene. This CDR3 comprises 16 residues. The CDR3: CASSPPTSGLTYEQYF. CDR3 DNA: TGTGCCAGCAGCCCCCCGACTAGCGGGCTTACCTACGAGCAGTACTTC.

The chain couples TRBV4-1 to TRBJ2-7; 10 bases agree with TRBD1. Germline assignment: CDR1 MGHRA and CDR2 YSYEKL. This CDR3 comprises 16 residues. V shed 3 bases and J 6 bases; nucleotides not matched to a gene: 11. The CDR3: CASSQVRTGGFGEQYF. The CDR3 DNA follows: TGCGCCAGCAGCCAGGTCAGGACAGGGGGTTTTGGCGAGCAGTACTTC.

The genes are TRBV9 and TRBJ2-7; D ambiguous. Germline V gene sequence: CDR1 SGDLS, CDR2 YYNGEE. CDR3 length equals 11 residues. Trimming took 3 bases from V and 1 from J, leaving 2 bases between them. The CDR3 DNA reads TGTGCCAGCAGCGCGTCCTACGAGCAGTACTTC. It encodes CASSASYEQYF.

V is TRBV21-1 and J is TRBJ2-5; the table's D call TRBD2 went unverified against the DNA. TRBV21-1 is a recognized pseudogene. The CDR3 length is 20 residues. Here the CDR3 reads CASSAGREERQASWVGTQYF. In DNA form, the CDR3 reads TGTGCCAGCAGCGCCGGAAGGGAGGAGCGTCAGGCAAGCTGGGTCGGGACCCAGTACTTC.

The V call is TRBV9, the J call TRBJ2-1, with 12 bases matching TRBD2. With V trimmed by 0 bases and J by 7 bases, 2 bases remained unmatched. This CDR3 is built from 15 residues. CDR1 and CDR2 (germline): SGDLS, YYNGEE. CDR3 sequence (DNA): TGTGCCAGCAGCGTAGGACTAGCGGGGGTTAATGAGCAGTTCTTC. Its protein product is CASSVGLAGVNEQFF. Using reference TRBV9 and TRBJ2-1 for the parts outside the CDR3, the full variable domain is DSGVTQTPKHLITATGQRVTLRCSPRSGDLSVYWYQQSLDQGLQFLIQYYNGEERAKGNILERFSAQQFPDLHSELNLSSLELGDSALYFCASSVGLAGVNEQFFGPGTRLTVL.

The chain combines TRBV5-1 with TRBJ2-2; no firm D call. This CDR3 is 11 amino acids long. Trimming shortened V by 2 bases and J by 4 bases, and 0 bases separated the two germline ends. CDR1 and CDR2 from the germline V gene are SGHRS and YFSETQ. CDR3 region: CASSFTGELFF. CDR3 sequence (DNA): TGCGCCAGCAGCTTCACCGGGGAGCTGTTTTTT.

The chain couples TRBV5-1 to TRBJ2-5, with 8 bases that match TRBD1. Germline V gene sequence: CDR1 SGHRS, CDR2 YFSETQ. V shed 0 bases, J shed 1 base, and the junction held 17 bases outside the gene matches. CDR3 length: 20 amino acids. Written as DNA, the CDR3 is TGCGCCAGCAGCTTGGCGTCCGGACAGGGATTATGGGGGAGCCAAGAGACCCAGTACTTC. Translating it yields CASSLASGQGLWGSQETQYF.

This chain links TRBV29-1 with TRBJ1-1; D remains unclear. Germline V gene data show CDR1 as SQVTM and CDR2 as ANQGSEA. Trimming removed 7 bases from V and 4 bases from J, with 10 bases in between. The CDR3 covers 11 residues. As DNA, the CDR3 is TGCAGCGCATGGATTGGCACTGAAGCTTTCTTT. Residues: CSAWIGTEAFF.

V gene TRBV7-9 combines with J gene TRBJ1-4; D gene unclear. V lost 3 bases to trimming and J lost 4 bases, with 9 bases between them. Per the germline V gene, CDR1 is SEHNR and CDR2 is FQNEAQ (reference sequence). CDR3 length: 14 residues. CDR3 sequence (DNA): TGTGCCAGCAGCTTCGTGGGAGGTAATGAAAAACTGTTTTTT. Amino acids: CASSFVGGNEKLFF. Using reference TRBV7-9 and TRBJ1-4 for the parts outside the CDR3, the full variable domain is DTGVSQNPRHKITKRGQNVTFRCDPISEHNRLYWYRQTLGQGPEFLTYFQNEAQLEKSRLLSDRFSAERPKGSFSTLEIQRTEQGDSAMYLCASSFVGGNEKLFFGSGTQLSVL.

The CDR3 loop reads CASSLVDELNTEAFF. The CDR3 bases are TGCGCCAGCAGCTTGGTGGACGAATTAAACACTGAAGCTTTCTTT. The rearrangement uses TRBV5-1 and TRBJ1-1; D ambiguous. The CDR3 is 15 residues long. Trimming stripped 0 bases from V and 2 bases from J, with 11 bases between. Germline V CDR1 and CDR2: SGHRS, YFSETQ.

This rearrangement joins TRBV30 to TRBJ2-5, with 7 bases lining up with TRBD1. The DNA end favors TRBJ2-7, so the J call may be wrong. Per the germline V gene, CDR1 is GTSNPN and CDR2 is SVGIG (reference sequence). The CDR3 consists of 13 residues. In DNA form, the CDR3 reads TGTGCCTGGGACCAGGGACAGTCCTACGAGCAGTACTTC. Translating gives CAWDQGQSYEQYF.

The chain joins TRBV10-1 to TRBJ2-3; tentatively, D is TRBD1 (5 bases). Between the trimmed V and J ends, which lost 0 bases and 4 bases, there was a span of 14 bases. CDR3 length: 16 amino acids. Germline CDR1 WNHNN, CDR2 SYGVQD (reference sequence). CDR3 DNA: TGCGCCAGCAGTGAGTCGGCAGGGCCCAGCCCAGATACGCAGTATTTT. It specifies CASSESAGPSPDTQYF.

This sequence joins TRBV27 and TRBJ2-1; a weak D match, TRBD1 (6 bases). With 0 bases removed from V and 7 bases from J, the gap between germline ends came to 13 bases. The CDR3 contains 15 residues. CDR1 MNHEY and CDR2 SMNVEV come from the germline V gene (reference sequence). The CDR3 is CASSLSALRGNEQFF. DNA for the CDR3: TGTGCCAGCAGTTTATCGGCCCTGAGGGGGAATGAGCAGTTCTTC.

CDR3 sequence (DNA): TGCGCCAGCAGCCAAGTGGGACTCTCAATCACCCTCCACTTT. Translated, it gives CASSQVGLSITLHF. This chain connects TRBV4-3 to TRBJ1-6; a possible D gene is TRBD1 (5 bases). V gave up 1 base and J gave up 14 bases, with 15 bases separating them. Germline CDR1 and CDR2: LGHNA and YSLEER. This CDR3 has 14 residues.

The rearrangement links TRBV27 to TRBJ2-4; D possibly corresponds to TRBD2 (6 bases). The CDR3 spans 16 residues. CDR1 and CDR2 from the germline V gene are MNHEY and SMNVEV (reference sequence). Deletions cut 4 bases from V and 9 bases from J, with 22 bases between. This CDR3 reads CASSSPGRGGGTIQYF. CDR3 sequence (DNA): TGTGCCAGCAGTTCCCCAGGGCGGGGTGGGGGAACCATTCAGTACTTC.